This TCR beta chain emerged from a study of blood T cell repertoires in COVID-19. Per the study methods: Cell counts per sample came from amplifying reference gene primers. Profiled with immunoSEQ multiplex PCR; TCRdb holds only in-frame clones, not every one. V, J and clone size reflect that table, while D and trimming were determined from the DNA. The sample lists over 200,000 clones, about 87% occurring once. The sample consisted of peripheral blood. The TCR sequence derives from a man aged 55 to 70 who had recovered from COVID-19.

The CDR3 sequence is CASSVPTDSGANVLTF. CDR3 nucleotides: TGTGCCAGCAGCGTCCCGACTGACTCTGGGGCCAACGTCCTGACTTTC. The chain is built from TRBV9 and TRBJ2-6; D not resolved. Germline-derived CDR1 and CDR2 are SGDLS and YYNGEE. V was clipped by 2 bases and J by 0 bases, with 9 bases between them. There are 16 residues in the CDR3.